A selection of T cell receptor beta chains follows, all from one sample in a study of T-cell reconstitution after alpha-beta-depleted transplantation in children. A single record per CDR3 protein comes from TCRdb applying MiXCR to the PCR reads. The sample shows about a million distinct CDR3 sequences, roughly 29% of them seen only once. Here the sequenced sample was PBMCs, mostly from graft donor cells, taken 360 days after TCRalphabeta/CD19-depleted stem cell transplant. These receptors were obtained from a boy under two years old who had a stem cell transplant for SCID, so the T cells may come from the graft donor. Each CDR3 is given with its conserved first and last residue. A D gene is named only where the DNA matches it firmly. Size is omitted from some rows. Given values are once, few, many or a class for expanded clones.

J gene,D gene,V gene,clone size,CDR3 DNA,CDR3 protein
TRBJ1-1,.,TRBV19,.,TGTGCCAGTAGTATTGGCCCTGTCCCCCACAGGGTGAACACTGAAGCTTTCTTT,CASSIGPVPHRVNTEAFF
TRBJ2-4,TRBD1,TRBV20-1,.,TGCAGTGCTAGAGATGTCTCGGGGACAGGGAAAAACATTCAGTACTTC,CSARDVSGTGKNIQYF
TRBJ1-2,.,TRBV20-1,few,TGCAGTGCTAGGCTTTCTCTTAACTATGGCTACACCTTC,CSARLSLNYGYTF
TRBJ1-1,.,TRBV10-2,few,TGCGCCAGCAGGGACTGGACGTCGGATGCTTTCTTT,CASRDWTSDAFF
TRBJ2-7,.,TRBV7-6,.,TGTGCCAGCAGCCCCAACTTTGACGAGCAGTACTTC,CASSPNFDEQYF
TRBJ2-3,.,TRBV2,.,TGTGCCAGCAGTGAACAACCACTGAGGGATACGCAGTATTTT,CASSEQPLRDTQYF
TRBJ1-2,.,TRBV20-1,few,TGCAGTGCTAGAAGGCAGGCTCAGCCTTCAACAGGCTACACCTTC,CSARRQAQPSTGYTF
TRBJ2-3,TRBD1,TRBV12-3/TRBV12-4,few,TGTGCCAGCAGTCGAACCGGGACAGTAGATACGCAGTATTTT,CASSRTGTVDTQYF
TRBJ1-5,.,TRBV5-1,few,TGCGCCAGCAGCTTGGCTTCGGGATTACAGCCCCAGCATTTT,CASSLASGLQPQHF
TRBJ1-4,TRBD1,TRBV6-5,.,TGTGCCAGCAGTTCCCGGGGACAGGGCGATGAAAAACTGTTTTTT,CASSSRGQGDEKLFF
TRBJ1-4,.,TRBV6-1,few,TGTGCCAGCAGCTCCCCGGGATTGGCTAATGAAAAACTGTTTTTT,CASSSPGLANEKLFF
TRBJ1-6,.,TRBV7-3,.,TGTGCCAGCAGCTTAACGCCCCTTTTAAATTCACCCCTCCACTTT,CASSLTPLLNSPLHF
TRBJ1-5,.,TRBV5-1,.,TGCGCCAGCAGCTTGGACGGCGATTCTTCCCAGCCCCAGCATTTT,CASSLDGDSSQPQHF
TRBJ2-5,.,TRBV7-2,few,TGTGCCAGCAGCCCTTACCAACAGGGGGGGGAGACCCAGTACTTC,CASSPYQQGGETQYF
TRBJ1-2,.,TRBV2,few,TGTGCCAGCAGTGCCCCGGGGGGGGATGGCTACACCTTC,CASSAPGGDGYTF
TRBJ2-4,.,TRBV6-4,.,TGTGCCAGCTTCCGACCCAGGCGCCCACACATCAAAAACATTCAGTACTTC,CASFRPRRPHIKNIQYF
TRBJ2-1,TRBD2,TRBV12-3/TRBV12-4,few,TGTGCCAGCAGTGCACCGGGACTAGCGGGGAACAATGAGCAGTTCTTC,CASSAPGLAGNNEQFF
TRBJ2-1,.,TRBV12-3/TRBV12-4,.,TGTGCCAGCACCTTATACACAGGGGGGGGGAGTAATGAGCAGTTCTTC,CASTLYTGGGSNEQFF
TRBJ2-2,.,TRBV9,.,TGTGCCAGCAGCCCAGACGGGGCAGTCGGAACCGGGGAGCTGTTTTTT,CASSPDGAVGTGELFF
TRBJ2-3,.,TRBV6-2/TRBV6-3,.,TGTGCCAGCAGTTACTCGGTGGGGGCGCAGTATTTT,CASSYSVGAQYF
TRBJ2-7,TRBD1,TRBV5-5,many,TGTGCCAGCAGCTTTGCAGGGGGCTACGAGCAGTACTTC,CASSFAGGYEQYF
TRBJ2-1,.,TRBV15,.,TGTGCCACCAGCAGAGCCGTAGAGATTTACTCCTACAATGAGCAGTTCTTC,CATSRAVEIYSYNEQFF
TRBJ2-4,.,TRBV6-5,.,TGTGCCAGCAGTTACTCGTATACAGGGAAAAACATTCAGTACTTC,CASSYSYTGKNIQYF
TRBJ2-1,.,TRBV4-2,few,TGTGCCAGCAGCCAACAGGGGCTTAACCGGGAGCACCTTAACAATGAGCAGTTCTTC,CASSQQGLNREHLNNEQFF
TRBJ2-7,.,TRBV9,.,TGTGCCAGCAGCCCATCACTAGGGGGGGCGACATACGAGCAGTACTTC,CASSPSLGGATYEQYF
TRBJ2-1,TRBD2,TRBV7-2,.,TGTGCCAGCAGCTTCGGGACTAGCGGGGCTGAGCAGTTCTTT,CASSFGTSGAEQFF
TRBJ1-1,TRBD1,TRBV5-1,.,TGCGCCAGCAGCTTGGGCCGGTGGACAGGGGGCGAGAACACTGAAGCTTTCTTT,CASSLGRWTGGENTEAFF
TRBJ2-3,.,TRBV5-1,few,TGCGCCAGCAGTCCCGACTTGAACACAGATACGCAGTATTTT,CASSPDLNTDTQYF
TRBJ1-2,.,TRBV12-3/TRBV12-4,few,TGTGCCAGCAGTTTAGGACATTTGGAGGTCGATGGCTACACCTTC,CASSLGHLEVDGYTF
TRBJ2-7,TRBD1,TRBV10-3,.,TGTGCCATCAGAGCCGGGACAGGGATAGACGAGCAGTACTTC,CAIRAGTGIDEQYF
TRBJ2-1,TRBD1,TRBV5-5,few,TGTGCCAGCAGCTCGATGGACAGGGTCCGTACTGAGCAGTTCTTC,CASSSMDRVRTEQFF
TRBJ2-5,TRBD1,TRBV9,few,TGTGCCAGCAGCCCTGAGGGGGACAGACGACAAGAGACCCAGTACTTC,CASSPEGDRRQETQYF
TRBJ2-7,TRBD1,TRBV6-5,.,TGTGCCAGCAGATATTCCGGGACAGGGGTCTACGAGCAGTACTTC,CASRYSGTGVYEQYF
TRBJ1-4,.,TRBV5-1,few,TGCGCCAGCAGCTTGGTAGGGTCGGGGAATGAAAAACTGTTTTTT,CASSLVGSGNEKLFF
TRBJ2-3,TRBD2,TRBV5-1,few,TGCGCCAGCAGCTTGGCCCAGCGGGGGGGCTTAGATACGCAGTATTTT,CASSLAQRGGLDTQYF
TRBJ2-1,TRBD2,TRBV7-2,.,TGTGCCAGCAGCTCCCCAGTGGGACTAGCTTCCTACAATGAGCAGTTCTTC,CASSSPVGLASYNEQFF
TRBJ2-7,.,TRBV6-2/TRBV6-3,few,TGTGCCAGCAGTTACAGGGTTCACGAGCAGTACTTC,CASSYRVHEQYF
TRBJ2-2,.,TRBV9,.,TGTGCCAGCAGCGTAGATCGCGGGTTGAACACCGGGGAGCTGTTTTTT,CASSVDRGLNTGELFF
TRBJ2-1,.,TRBV3-1,few,TGTGCCAGCAGCCAAGAGAGCAGGACTAACAATGAGCAGTTCTTC,CASSQESRTNNEQFF
TRBJ1-1,.,TRBV11-2,.,TGTGCCAGCAGCCAAACTAAGATTTACGGGCGGACACCCAACACTGAAGCTTTCTTT,CASSQTKIYGRTPNTEAFF
TRBJ1-1,.,TRBV7-8,few,TGTGCCAGCAGCTTAGAGGATTTTGAAGCTTTCTTT,CASSLEDFEAFF
TRBJ2-2,TRBD1,TRBV5-1,.,TGCGCCAGCTCTGGGACAGGGGCGTTCACCGGGGAGCTGTTTTTT,CASSGTGAFTGELFF
TRBJ1-2,.,TRBV20-1,.,TGCAGTGCTAGTGAGGGGACCTTCACACTTTATGGCTACACCTTC,CSASEGTFTLYGYTF
TRBJ2-1,TRBD2,TRBV4-2,.,TGTGCCAGCAGCCAAGTGGAGCGGGGATTGAGGAATGAGCAGTTCTTC,CASSQVERGLRNEQFF
TRBJ2-7,.,TRBV9,.,TGTGCCAGCAGCGTAGGTTCCCCAGGACCCAACGAGCAGTACTTC,CASSVGSPGPNEQYF
TRBJ2-7,.,TRBV5-1,.,TGCGCCAGCAGCTTGGCCGGCAGACATTCCTACGAGCAGTACTTC,CASSLAGRHSYEQYF
TRBJ2-1,TRBD1,TRBV11-1,.,TGTGCCAGCAGCTTAGCGACTTGGGGACAGGGATCCTACAATGAGCAGTTCTTC,CASSLATWGQGSYNEQFF
TRBJ1-3,.,TRBV6-5,.,TGTGCCAGCAGTTACGGTCGCTCTGGAAACACCATATATTTT,CASSYGRSGNTIYF
TRBJ1-1,TRBD1,TRBV25-1,.,TGTGCCAGCAGTGAAATCCAAGGGGACAGGGGTGAAGCTTTCTTT,CASSEIQGDRGEAFF
TRBJ2-7,TRBD1,TRBV9,few,TGTGCCAGCAGCTTTACAGGGGAATCCTACGAGCAGTACTTC,CASSFTGESYEQYF
TRBJ2-1,.,TRBV5-4,few,TGTGCCAGCACCTCCCTACCTAATGAGCAGTTCTTC,CASTSLPNEQFF
TRBJ1-2,.,TRBV4-3,.,TGCGCCAGCAGCCAAGATTCGGCAGGAGGTCTCTATGGCTACACCTTC,CASSQDSAGGLYGYTF
TRBJ2-1,.,TRBV4-1,once,TGCGCCAGCAGCCAATTCTCAACCGGGCCCAATGAGCAGTTCTTC,CASSQFSTGPNEQFF
TRBJ1-1,.,TRBV20-1,few,TGCAGTGCTAGAGCACGGGCTGAAGCTTTCTTT,CSARARAEAFF
TRBJ2-4,TRBD2,TRBV4-2,once,TGTGCCAGCAGCTCAAGCATGGTAGCGGGGGGGACCTCGGCCAAAAACATTCAGTACTTC,CASSSSMVAGGTSAKNIQYF
TRBJ2-2,.,TRBV7-2,few,TGTGCCAGCAGCAAGAACTTTGCGGGCGGGGAGCTGTTTTTT,CASSKNFAGGELFF
TRBJ2-7,.,TRBV20-1,.,TGCTGTGCTAGGCCGTCGGGGTTTCCCTCCTACGAGCAGTACTTC,CCARPSGFPSYEQYF